Following are 27 T cell receptor beta chains from one sample sequenced in a study of OX40 agonist ivuxolimab in advanced cancers. TCRdb keeps only in-frame clones here, not all; method: immunoSEQ multiplex PCR. The sample records about 19,000 clones, 70% to 80% being singletons. The source was CD4+ or CD8+ T cells sorted from blood, collected in a trial of the OX40 agonist ivuxolimab. The receptor set was obtained from an adult with an advanced solid tumor such as melanoma, head and neck, liver or kidney cancer.

This clone showed up just once. The J gene is TRBJ2-3, the V gene TRBV4-3; 9 bases map to TRBD1. V shed 5 bases, J shed 6 bases, and the junction held 15 bases outside the gene matches. The CDR3 is 17 residues long. Germline lookup yields CDR1 LGHNA and CDR2 YSLEER. The CDR3 spells CASSSPRDRVEPDTQYF. CDR3 coding DNA: TGCGCCAGCAGCAGTCCCCGGGACAGGGTCGAGCCCGATACGCAGTATTTT.

The rearrangement links TRBV7-8 to TRBJ1-4; unclear D gene. The length of the CDR3 is 15 residues. V was trimmed by 5 bases and J by 8 bases, leaving 18 bases between them. Germline V lookup: CDR1 SGHVS, CDR2 FQNEAQ. In DNA form, the CDR3 reads TGTGCCAGCAGCCCCAGCGTCGCGGGTTGGGAAAAACTGTTTTTT. Translation gives CASSPSVAGWEKLFF. Full variable domain (missing parts from reference TRBV7-8 and TRBJ1-4): GAGVSQSPRYKVAKRGQDVALRCDPISGHVSLFWYQQALGQGPEFLTYFQNEAQLDKSGLPSDRFFAERPEGSVSTLKIQRTQQEDSAVYLCASSPSVAGWEKLFFGSGTQLSVL.

This chain links TRBV5-6 with TRBJ2-2, with D possibly TRBD1 on 6 matching bases. The CDR3 has 15 amino acids. Germline assignment: CDR1 SGHDT and CDR2 YYEEEE. Trimming removed 3 bases from V and 5 bases from J, with 14 bases in between. CDR3 DNA: TGTGCCAGCAGCTCCGCCAGGGGTGGGACCGGGGAGCTGTTTTTT. It translates to CASSSARGGTGELFF.

The rearrangement joins TRBV7-6 to TRBJ2-7, with D perhaps being TRBD1 or TRBD2 (5 bases each). Germline values: CDR1 SGHVS, CDR2 FNYEAQ. This CDR3 has 13 residues. V lost 4 bases, J lost 3 bases, and 10 bases lay in between. CDR3 loop: CASSYQGRYEQYF. The CDR3 coding sequence is TGTGCCAGCAGCTACCAGGGACGCTACGAGCAGTACTTC.

This clone was seen just once. CDR3 DNA sequence: TGCGCCAGCAGCCGTACGGGGGAGACCCAGTACTTC. Its translation is CASSRTGETQYF. This chain connects TRBV5-1 to TRBJ2-5; the D gene is possibly TRBD2 (5 bases). CDR3 size: 12 residues. V was clipped by 4 bases and J by 5 bases, with 9 bases between them. The germline gives CDR1 SGHRS, CDR2 YFSETQ.

The chain uses TRBV5-6 and TRBJ1-2; no clear D gene. Germline V gene lookup returns CDR1 SGHDT and CDR2 YYEEEE. This CDR3 has 11 amino acids. V lost 4 bases and J lost 13, with 14 bases in between. The CDR3 spells CASSVGLTGTF. The DNA of the CDR3 is TGTGCCAGCAGCGTTGGACTAACCGGCACCTTC.

V gene TRBV28 combines with J gene TRBJ1-1; the D is unclear. Germline CDR1 and CDR2: MDHEN and SYDVKM. The CDR3 runs 12 residues. Deletions cut 6 bases from V and 5 bases from J, with 10 bases between. The CDR3 reads CASRLRSTEAFF. CDR3 sequence (DNA): TGTGCCAGCAGGCTTCGGAGTACTGAAGCTTTCTTT. The full variable domain, its missing parts supplied by reference TRBV28 and TRBJ1-1, is DVKVTQSSRYLVKRTGEKVFLECVQDMDHENMFWYRQDPGLGLRLIYFSYDVKMKEKGDIPEGYSVSREKKERFSLILESASTNQTSMYLCASRLRSTEAFFGQGTRLTVV.

The chain links TRBV5-6 to TRBJ2-2, with D possibly TRBD1 on 5 matching bases. Per germline, CDR1 SGHDT and CDR2 YYEEEE. The V gene lost 2 bases and the J gene lost 4 bases, with 9 bases spanning the gap. The CDR3 runs to 14 residues. The CDR3 sequence: CASSFQGGTGELFF. The CDR3 DNA reads as TGTGCCAGCAGCTTCCAGGGTGGCACCGGGGAGCTGTTTTTT.

By proportion, this clone is medium-sized (0.01 to 0.1%). The V gene is TRBV25-1, the J gene TRBJ1-4; no firm D call. Per the germline V gene, CDR1 is MGHDK and CDR2 is SYGVNS. The CDR3 is 16 amino acids. Trimming cost V 3 bases and J 0 bases, with 11 bases left between them. The CDR3 bases are TGTGCCAGCAGTGATGCCGGGTCATCAACTAATGAAAAACTGTTTTTT. It specifies CASSDAGSSTNEKLFF.

The chain links TRBV5-8 to TRBJ1-2; no clear D. CDR3 length: 14 amino acids. V was cut by 4 bases and J by 8 bases, with 18 bases left in between. CDR1 is SGHTS and CDR2 is YDEGEE in the germline V gene. DNA for the CDR3: TGTGCCAGCAGCGGGCGACTGGGGAATCGCGGCTACACCTTC. Its translation is CASSGRLGNRGYTF.

CDR3 region: CASSSGTPSSYNEQFF. DNA of the CDR3: TGTGCCAGCAGCTCCGGGACTCCAAGCTCCTACAATGAGCAGTTCTTC. The V gene is TRBV9, the J gene TRBJ2-1; D may be TRBD2 (6 bases). V lost 4 bases, J lost 0 bases, and 14 bases lay in between. Per the germline V gene, CDR1 is SGDLS and CDR2 is YYNGEE. There are 16 residues in the CDR3.

V is TRBV1 and J is TRBJ2-3; no DNA check was done on the table's D call, TRBD2. TRBV1 is a documented pseudogene. The CDR3 is made up of 18 amino acids. The CDR3 region has the DNA TGCGCCAGCAGCCAAGATCTCGCGGGGGGCCTGCTTTCAGATACGCAGTATTTT. Translated, it gives CASSQDLAGGLLSDTQYF.

The rearrangement links TRBV28 to TRBJ1-1; D not resolved. The CDR3 has 14 residues. Germline-derived CDR1 and CDR2 are MDHEN and SYDVKM. V shed 4 bases and J shed 1 base, with 10 bases lying between them. The chain's CDR3 is CASSSRFRNTEAFF. As DNA, the CDR3 is TGTGCCAGCAGTTCTCGATTTAGGAACACTGAAGCTTTCTTT.

This clone was recorded once. The rearrangement links TRBV27 to TRBJ2-1; unclear D gene. This CDR3 contains 11 residues. Germline CDR1 MNHEY, CDR2 SMNVEV (reference sequence). V dropped 3 bases and J dropped 8 bases, with 5 bases sitting between them. The CDR3 bases are TGTGCCAGCAGTTTTCGTCATGAGCAGTTCTTC. It codes for CASSFRHEQFF.

The chain couples TRBV2 to TRBJ2-7; TRBD1 might be the D (7 bases). Germline CDR1 and CDR2: SNHLY and FYNNEI. Trimming shortened V by 10 bases and J by 3 bases, and 13 bases separated the two germline ends. The CDR3 runs 12 residues. For the CDR3, the DNA is TGTGCCACCAGGGGGGAAAACTACGAGCAGTACTTC. Translated, it gives CATRGENYEQYF. The entire variable domain, with the rest obtained from reference TRBV2 and TRBJ2-7, is as follows: EPEVTQTPSHQVTQMGQEVILRCVPISNHLYFYWYRQILGQKVEFLVSFYNNEISEKSEIFDDQFSVERPDGSNFTLKIRSTKLEDSAMYFCATRGENYEQYFGPGTRLTVT.

The rearrangement uses TRBV4-1 and TRBJ2-1; 7 nucleotides align to TRBD2. The CDR3 spans 15 residues. With 1 base clipped from V and 10 bases from J, the junction kept 10 bases outside the gene matches. Germline assignment: CDR1 MGHRA and CDR2 YSYEKL. The CDR3: CASSQAGLGLSEQFF. CDR3 nucleotide sequence: TGCGCCAGCAGCCAAGCCGGACTAGGGCTGTCGGAGCAGTTCTTC.

This clone qualifies as medium-sized. Other DNA sequences in this sample translate to the same CDR3. The chain links TRBV7-9 to TRBJ2-7; the D gene is possibly TRBD1 (7 bases). V lost 5 bases, J lost 3 bases, and 20 bases lay in between. Germline CDR1 and CDR2: SEHNR and FQNEAQ (reference sequence). This CDR3 is 16 amino acids long. The CDR3 coding sequence is TGTGCCAGCAGCCTCCTTGGAGGGACAGACAGCTACGAGCAGTACTTC. It codes for CASSLLGGTDSYEQYF.

The chain couples TRBV9 to TRBJ1-1, with 7 bases matching TRBD1. Germline assignment: CDR1 SGDLS and CDR2 YYNGEE. This CDR3 has 15 residues. The V segment lost 3 bases and the J segment 5 bases; nucleotides outside the gene matches: 10. This CDR3 is CASSATGARATEAFF. CDR3 sequence (DNA): TGTGCCAGCAGCGCAACAGGGGCACGGGCGACTGAAGCTTTCTTT.

The V call is TRBV19, the J call TRBJ1-5; unclear D gene. The CDR3 extends over 17 amino acids. Germline CDR1 reads LNHDA; CDR2 reads SQIVND (reference sequence). V was trimmed by 5 bases and J by 2 bases, leaving 19 bases between them. CDR3 amino acids: CASSSVRSSEGNQPQHF. The CDR3 nucleotides read TGTGCCAGTAGTTCTGTGAGGTCGTCGGAGGGCAATCAGCCCCAGCATTTT.

V and J are TRBV19 and TRBJ2-7, with 11 positions matching TRBD1. This CDR3 contains 15 residues. Losses at the gene ends were 5 bases for V and 7 bases for J; bases not matched to a gene: 10. Germline V CDR1 and CDR2: LNHDA, SQIVND (reference sequence). This CDR3 is CASSQTGQGVLEQYF. The CDR3 DNA reads as TGTGCCAGTAGTCAAACGGGACAGGGGGTGTTGGAGCAGTACTTC. The complete variable domain, with remaining parts taken from reference TRBV19 and TRBJ2-7, reads DGGITQSPKYLFRKEGQNVTLSCEQNLNHDAMYWYRQDPGQGLRLIYYSQIVNDFQKGDIAEGYSVSREKKESFPLTVTSAQKNPTAFYLCASSQTGQGVLEQYFGPGTRLTVT.

On this clone itself: Other DNA variants within this sample encode the same CDR3. V is TRBV9 and J is TRBJ2-1; D is unresolved. V dropped 3 bases and J dropped 6 bases, with 1 base sitting between them. Per germline, CDR1 SGDLS and CDR2 YYNGEE. The length of the CDR3 is 10 residues. The CDR3 reads CASSGNEQFF. CDR3 DNA sequence: TGTGCCAGCAGCGGCAATGAGCAGTTCTTC. Drawing the rest from reference TRBV9 and TRBJ2-1, the complete variable domain is DSGVTQTPKHLITATGQRVTLRCSPRSGDLSVYWYQQSLDQGLQFLIQYYNGEERAKGNILERFSAQQFPDLHSELNLSSLELGDSALYFCASSGNEQFFGPGTRLTVL.

V usage is TRBV7-9 and J usage is TRBJ1-2; no clear D. Between the trimmed V and J ends, which lost 5 bases and 4 bases, there was a span of 20 bases. The germline V gene encodes CDR1 SEHNR and CDR2 FQNEAQ (reference sequence). This CDR3 region has 16 residues. In DNA form, the CDR3 reads TGTGCCAGCAGCACTCCCCTTAAGGACCCGGGCTATGGCTACACCTTC. This translates into CASSTPLKDPGYGYTF.

The DNA of the CDR3 is TGTGCCAGCAGCTTGGGACAGGGGGTCACTGAAGCTTTCTTT. This codes for CASSLGQGVTEAFF. V gene TRBV5-4 combines with J gene TRBJ1-1; TRBD1 matches at 9 bases. Germline-derived CDR1 and CDR2 are SGHNT and YYREEE (reference sequence). V lost 0 bases to trimming and J lost 4 bases; unmatched junction nucleotides: 1. The CDR3 runs 14 residues.

This chain links TRBV9 with TRBJ2-3; D is possibly TRBD2 (5 bases). V shed 3 bases and J shed 5 bases, with 16 bases lying between them. Germline V gene data show CDR1 as SGDLS and CDR2 as YYNGEE. This CDR3 contains 15 residues. CDR3 in amino acids: CASSEERRRGDTQYF. The DNA of the CDR3 is TGTGCCAGCAGCGAAGAACGGCGCCGGGGAGATACGCAGTATTTT.

The rearrangement uses TRBV7-3 and TRBJ1-1; 7 bases line up with TRBD1. Germline CDR1 reads SGHTA; CDR2 reads FQGTGA. The CDR3 is made up of 18 amino acids. The V and J ends lost 2 bases and 5 bases, in that order; junction bases with no gene match: 17. Written as DNA, the CDR3 is TGTGCCAGCAGCTTATACGGACGCGGCAGGGGGTGGTCTACTGAAGCTTTCTTT. Translating gives CASSLYGRGRGWSTEAFF.

The chain uses TRBV6-1 and TRBJ1-4, with D possibly TRBD1 on 5 matching bases. The CDR3 length is 15 residues. V lost 2 bases and J lost 8, with 15 bases in between. Germline CDR1 and CDR2: MNHNS and SASEGT. Here the CDR3 reads CASSEPGGEGEKLFF. For the CDR3, the DNA is TGTGCCAGCAGTGAACCGGGAGGGGAAGGGGAAAAACTGTTTTTT.

The chain links TRBV27 to TRBJ2-7, with D tentatively TRBD1 or TRBD2 (5 bases each). The V gene lost 8 bases and the J gene lost 4 bases, with 9 bases spanning the gap. The CDR3 consists of 11 residues. Germline V lookup: CDR1 MNHEY, CDR2 SMNVEV (reference sequence). In DNA, the CDR3 is TGTGCCAGCCATGGGGGATACGAGCAGTACTTC. It translates to CASHGGYEQYF.